Following are 24 T cell receptor beta chains from one sample sequenced in a study of STAT5B mutations in CD4+ large granular lymphocyte leukemia. Assay used: immunoSEQ multiplex PCR; TCRdb lists only in-frame clones, some missing. The sample has roughly 36,000 clones, roughly 88% seen once; the top ten hold 0.97%. Sequences were obtained from CD4+ T cells from blood buffy coats. These receptors came from a human donor in good health.

The chain links TRBV18 to TRBJ1-2; no clear D. Germline V CDR1 and CDR2: KGHSH, LQKENI. The CDR3 covers 15 residues. Trimming cost V 3 bases and J 2 bases, with 13 bases left between them. CDR3: CASSPFPITNYGYTF. The CDR3 DNA follows: TGTGCCAGCTCACCCTTCCCAATCACCAACTATGGCTACACCTTC.

The rearrangement joins TRBV19 to TRBJ1-5; D unclear. Germline loops: CDR1 LNHDA, CDR2 SQIVND (reference sequence). The V and J ends lost 6 bases and 7 bases respectively, with 13 bases between them. The CDR3 is 13 amino acids. Here the CDR3 reads CASRGRLGQPQHF. Written as DNA, the CDR3 is TGTGCCAGTAGGGGCAGGTTGGGGCAGCCCCAGCATTTT.

This clone was picked up one time. The chain is built from TRBV5-6 and TRBJ2-3; D ambiguous. CDR3 length: 13 amino acids. Per germline, CDR1 SGHDT and CDR2 YYEEEE. Deletions cut 4 bases from V and 0 bases from J, with 6 bases between. This CDR3 is CASSLTSTDTQYF. The CDR3 DNA reads TGTGCCAGCAGCCTGACTAGCACAGATACGCAGTATTTT. The full variable domain, its missing parts supplied by reference TRBV5-6 and TRBJ2-3, is DAGVTQSPTHLIKTRGQQVTLRCSPKSGHDTVSWYQQALGQGPQFIFQYYEEEERQRGNFPDRFSGHQFPNYSSELNVNALLLGDSALYLCASSLTSTDTQYFGPGTRLTVL.

This clone was detected only once. The chain employs TRBV5-8 and TRBJ2-3; 10 bases align to TRBD2. CDR3 length: 16 amino acids. V shed 4 bases, J shed 6 bases, and the junction held 11 bases outside the gene matches. Germline V gives CDR1 SGHTS, CDR2 YDEGEE. CDR3 protein: CASSLLAGAGYDTQYF. The CDR3 coding sequence is TGTGCCAGCAGCCTCCTAGCGGGAGCAGGGTACGATACGCAGTATTTT.

V is TRBV4-3 and J is TRBJ2-3; 7 nucleotides agree with TRBD2. The CDR3 has 16 residues. After removal of 3 bases from V and 4 bases from J, the junction contained 10 bases not matched to a gene. The V gene's germline CDR1 is LGHNA and CDR2 YSLEER. CDR3 region: CASSQGSGGSADTQYF. The CDR3 DNA reads as TGCGCCAGCAGCCAGGGGTCTGGCGGGAGCGCAGATACGCAGTATTTT.

CDR3 DNA: TGTGCCAGCAGTTACTATCAGGGTAACACTGAAGCTTTCTTT. The encoded protein is CASSYYQGNTEAFF. The chain has TRBV6-6 and TRBJ1-1; maybe TRBD1 (5 bases). V lost 1 base and J lost 2, with 8 bases in between. Germline V gene lookup returns CDR1 MNHNY and CDR2 SVGAGI (reference sequence). The CDR3 loop spans 14 amino acids.

In this sample, this clone turned up once. The chain carries TRBV5-8 and TRBJ2-2; D call uncertain. V gave up 4 bases and J gave up 0 bases, with 13 bases separating them. The CDR3 length is 16 residues. In germline, CDR1 is SGHTS, CDR2 YDEGEE. The CDR3 spells CASSRGATSNTGELFF. The CDR3 nucleotides read TGTGCCAGCAGCCGTGGTGCTACTTCGAACACCGGGGAGCTGTTTTTT.

V and J are TRBV5-8 and TRBJ2-5; D possibly corresponds to TRBD1 (6 bases). The CDR3 has 13 residues. The germline CDR1 and CDR2 sequences are SGHTS and YDEGEE. Trimming took 7 bases from V and 2 from J, leaving 12 bases between them. CDR3 sequence reads: CASYPRGQETQYF. The CDR3 bases are TGTGCCAGCTACCCAAGGGGGCAAGAGACCCAGTACTTC.

The chain joins TRBV7-9 to TRBJ1-5; 8 bases fit TRBD1. The CDR3 has 18 residues. Germline V gene sequence: CDR1 SEHNR, CDR2 FQNEAQ (reference sequence). Unmatched junction bases numbered 14, after V lost 5 bases and J lost 2 bases. The CDR3, as DNA: TGTGCCAGCAGCCCGTACGGACAGGGTAGTTCGCGCAATCAGCCCCAGCATTTT. Amino acid sequence: CASSPYGQGSSRNQPQHF.

This clone showed up just a few times. The chain carries TRBV6-1 and TRBJ2-7; D is perhaps TRBD1 or TRBD2 (5 bases each). Trimming stripped 6 bases from V and 6 bases from J, with 15 bases between. CDR3 length: 13 residues. The germline CDR1 and CDR2 sequences are MNHNS and SASEGT. CDR3 DNA sequence: TGTGCCAGCAGCCAGTCGGGGCTGGGCGAGCAGTACTTC. Protein sequence: CASSQSGLGEQYF.

The V call is TRBV10-2, the J call TRBJ1-1; a weak D match, TRBD1 (5 bases). This CDR3 has 13 residues. The V gene lost 7 bases and the J gene lost 1 base, with 10 bases spanning the gap. Germline V CDR1 and CDR2: WSHSY, SAAADI. This CDR3 is CASMGRQNTEAFF. The CDR3 DNA is TGCGCCAGCATGGGACGGCAGAACACTGAAGCTTTCTTT.

The chain combines TRBV11-3 with TRBJ1-2; a possible D gene is TRBD1 (6 bases). Germline CDR1 and CDR2: SGHNT and YENEEA. The CDR3 totals 14 residues. V dropped 1 base and J dropped 1 base, with 7 bases sitting between them. The CDR3 DNA is TGTGCCAGCAGCTTAGGAGGGGGTAACTATGGCTACACCTTC. This sequence encodes CASSLGGGNYGYTF.

This clone was seen only a few times. V usage is TRBV2 and J usage is TRBJ1-1, with D unresolved. The CDR3 runs 13 residues. With 3 bases removed from V and 0 bases from J, the gap between germline ends came to 5 bases. Looked up from germline, CDR1 is SNHLY and CDR2 is FYNNEI. CDR3 sequence reads: CASSDTMNTEAFF. DNA for the CDR3: TGTGCCAGCAGTGACACCATGAACACTGAAGCTTTCTTT.

The genes are TRBV18 and TRBJ1-2; the D is unclear. Per germline, CDR1 KGHSH and CDR2 LQKENI. The CDR3 is 13 amino acids. V lost 2 bases and J 2 bases, leaving 6 bases between the germline ends. The CDR3 nucleotides are TGTGCCAGCTCACCAATGGGAAACTATGGCTACACCTTC. Its protein product is CASSPMGNYGYTF.

This clone turned up a few times. This sequence joins TRBV11-3 and TRBJ2-7; D is perhaps TRBD2 (5 bases). The CDR3 runs 14 residues. V lost 3 bases and J 5 bases, leaving 14 bases between the germline ends. Germline V CDR1 and CDR2: SGHNT, YENEEA. CDR3: CASSFYGRSNEQYF. The DNA of the CDR3 is TGTGCCAGCAGCTTTTATGGGAGATCCAACGAGCAGTACTTC.

The V gene is TRBV5-1, the J gene TRBJ2-5; the D is unclear. This CDR3 comprises 11 residues. V was cut by 0 bases and J by 13 bases, with 10 bases left in between. Germline V gene sequence: CDR1 SGHRS, CDR2 YFSETQ. This chain's CDR3 is CASSLEAETYF. Written as DNA, the CDR3 is TGCGCCAGCAGCTTGGAGGCTGAGACGTACTTC. Looking up the rest from reference TRBV5-1 and TRBJ2-5 gives the full variable domain: KAGVTQTPRYLIKTRGQQVTLSCSPISGHRSVSWYQQTPGQGLQFLFEYFSETQRNKGNFPGRFSGRQFSNSRSEMNVSTLELGDSALYLCASSLEAETYFGPGTRLLVL.

A few counts support this clone. V gene TRBV7-2 combines with J gene TRBJ1-1; 9 nucleotides agree with TRBD1. The CDR3 length is 13 residues. Germline-derived CDR1 and CDR2 are SGHTA and FQGNSA. V lost 5 bases to trimming and J lost 11 bases; unmatched junction nucleotides: 9. In DNA, the CDR3 is TGTGCCAGCAGCCCGGGGACAGGGCTTCTGGCTTTCTTT. Amino acids: CASSPGTGLLAFF.

This sequence joins TRBV30 and TRBJ1-1; 11 bases line up with TRBD1. V dropped 1 base and J dropped 8; count of bases not matched to a gene: 0. CDR3 length: 12 residues. The V gene's germline CDR1 is GTSNPN and CDR2 SVGIG (reference sequence). The CDR3 here is CAWSGTGGEAFF. The CDR3 nucleotides read TGTGCCTGGAGTGGGACAGGGGGCGAAGCTTTCTTT.

V is TRBV25-1 and J is TRBJ1-1; no clear D gene. Germline CDR1 and CDR2: MGHDK and SYGVNS. Trimming pared 0 bases from V and 1 base from J, leaving 3 bases between. The CDR3 extends over 13 amino acids. DNA of the CDR3: TGTGCCAGCAGTGAATACAGGAACACTGAAGCTTTCTTT. Translating it yields CASSEYRNTEAFF.

This clone was observed once. The chain combines TRBV11-2 with TRBJ2-1; D may be TRBD1 or TRBD2 (5 bases each). V lost 5 bases and J lost 5, with 13 bases in between. This CDR3 has 14 amino acids. Germline V lookup: CDR1 SGHAT, CDR2 FQNNGV. The CDR3 here is CASSSGRGDNEQFF. The DNA of the CDR3 is TGTGCCAGCAGCAGTGGTAGGGGAGACAATGAGCAGTTCTTC.

The V call is TRBV11-2, the J call TRBJ1-2; D not resolved. V gave up 5 bases and J gave up 4 bases, with 8 bases separating them. Looked up from germline, CDR1 is SGHAT and CDR2 is FQNNGV. The CDR3 totals 12 residues. CDR3 residues: CASSPGGYGYTF. The CDR3 coding sequence is TGTGCCAGCAGCCCTGGTGGCTATGGCTACACCTTC.

This rearrangement joins TRBV4-3 to TRBJ1-2; maybe TRBD1 (6 bases). Trimming shortened V by 6 bases and J by 5 bases, and 16 bases separated the two germline ends. Per the germline V gene, CDR1 is LGHNA and CDR2 is YSLEER. The CDR3 is 14 amino acids. The CDR3 reads CASRTAGTTYGYTF. The CDR3 DNA sequence: TGCGCCAGCAGGACCGCCGGGACAACGTATGGCTACACCTTC.

The V and J genes are TRBV7-3 and TRBJ1-1; TRBD1 matches 7 bases. Germline CDR1 and CDR2: SGHTA and FQGTGA. This CDR3 spans 13 amino acids. V was clipped by 3 bases and J by 4 bases; unmatched bases: 2. The CDR3 DNA reads TGTGCCAGCAGCTTGACAGGGACCACTGAAGCTTTCTTT. It codes for CASSLTGTTEAFF.

V is TRBV5-5 and J is TRBJ1-2; 7 bases are shared with TRBD1. The V and J ends lost 4 bases and 5 bases, in that order; junction bases with no gene match: 8. This CDR3 is built from 14 residues. CDR1 and CDR2 (germline): SGHKS, YYEKEE (reference sequence). The DNA for the CDR3 is TGTGCCAGCAGCCCGGGGGGGACAGCATATGGCTACACCTTC. It yields the protein CASSPGGTAYGYTF.